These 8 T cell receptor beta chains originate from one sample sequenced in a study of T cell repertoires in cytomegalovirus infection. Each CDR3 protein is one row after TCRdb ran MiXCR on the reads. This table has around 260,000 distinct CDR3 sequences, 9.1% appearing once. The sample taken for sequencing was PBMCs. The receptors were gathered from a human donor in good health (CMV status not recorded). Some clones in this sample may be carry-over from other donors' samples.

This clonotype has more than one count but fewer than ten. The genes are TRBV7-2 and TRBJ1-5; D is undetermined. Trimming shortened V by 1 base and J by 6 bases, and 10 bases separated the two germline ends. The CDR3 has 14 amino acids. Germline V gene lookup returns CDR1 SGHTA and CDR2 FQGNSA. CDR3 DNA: TGTGCCAGCAGCTTAGGATTTAAGGCTCAGCCCCAGCATTTT. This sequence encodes CASSLGFKAQPQHF.

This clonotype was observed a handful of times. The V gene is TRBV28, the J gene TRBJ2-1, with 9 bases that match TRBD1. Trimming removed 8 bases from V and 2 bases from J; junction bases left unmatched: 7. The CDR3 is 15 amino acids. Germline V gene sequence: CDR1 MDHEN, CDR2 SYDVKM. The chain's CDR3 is CASLTQGAAYNEQFF. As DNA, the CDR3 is TGTGCCAGCCTAACACAGGGGGCCGCCTACAATGAGCAGTTCTTC.

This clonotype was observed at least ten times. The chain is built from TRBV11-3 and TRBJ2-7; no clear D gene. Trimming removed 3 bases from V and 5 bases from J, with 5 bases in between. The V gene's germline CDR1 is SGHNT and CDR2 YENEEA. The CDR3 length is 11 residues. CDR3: CASSLKDEQYF. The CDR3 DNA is TGTGCCAGCAGCTTGAAGGACGAGCAGTACTTC.

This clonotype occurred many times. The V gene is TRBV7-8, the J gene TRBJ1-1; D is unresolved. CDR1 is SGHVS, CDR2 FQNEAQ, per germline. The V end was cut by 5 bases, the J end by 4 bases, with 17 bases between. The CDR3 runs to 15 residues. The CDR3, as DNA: TGTGCCAGCAGCCACGTTGGGTTTCCGCCCACTGAAGCTTTCTTT. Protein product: CASSHVGFPPTEAFF.

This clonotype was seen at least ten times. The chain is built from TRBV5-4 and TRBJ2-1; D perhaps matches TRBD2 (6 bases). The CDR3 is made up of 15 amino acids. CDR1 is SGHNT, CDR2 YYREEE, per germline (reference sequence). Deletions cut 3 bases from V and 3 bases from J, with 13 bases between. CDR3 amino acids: CASSSEVAVYNEQFF. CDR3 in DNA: TGTGCCAGCAGCTCAGAGGTAGCGGTCTACAATGAGCAGTTCTTC.

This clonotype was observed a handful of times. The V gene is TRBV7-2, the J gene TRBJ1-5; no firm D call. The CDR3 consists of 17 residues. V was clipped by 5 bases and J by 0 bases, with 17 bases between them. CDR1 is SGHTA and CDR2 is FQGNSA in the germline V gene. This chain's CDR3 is CASSPTPGLYSNQPQHF. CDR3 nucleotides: TGTGCCAGCAGCCCGACCCCCGGGCTATATAGCAATCAGCCCCAGCATTTT.

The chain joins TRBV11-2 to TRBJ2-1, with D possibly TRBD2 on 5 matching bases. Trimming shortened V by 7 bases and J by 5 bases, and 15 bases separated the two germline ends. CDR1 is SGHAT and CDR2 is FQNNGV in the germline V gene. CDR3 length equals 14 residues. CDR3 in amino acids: CASKDWMGNNEQFF. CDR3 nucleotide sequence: TGTGCCAGCAAGGACTGGATGGGAAACAATGAGCAGTTCTTC.

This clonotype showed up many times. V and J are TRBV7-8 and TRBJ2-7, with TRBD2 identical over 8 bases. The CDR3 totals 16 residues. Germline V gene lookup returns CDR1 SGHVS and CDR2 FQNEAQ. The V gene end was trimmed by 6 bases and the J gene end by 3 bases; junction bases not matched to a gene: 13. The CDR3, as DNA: TGTGCCAGCAGTTCTACCCTACTAGCGGAAAACTACGAGCAGTACTTC. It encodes CASSSTLLAENYEQYF.